The T cell receptor (beta chain) described here comes from a study of regulatory T cells in long-lasting Graves disease. Study-wide context: Positivity for TSH receptor antibodies plus over 5 years of antithyroid drugs meant persistent Graves' disease.

Arm-PCR of CDR3 regions with iRepertoire HTBI primers generated TCR beta libraries. MiXCR was run by TCRdb on the multiplex PCR reads, yielding one entry per CDR3 protein. This repertoire shows some 330,000 distinct CDR3 sequences, approximately 25% found once; its top ten account for approximately 30%. Time point here: persistent/refractory GD, antithyroid drugs over 5 years with positive TRAb. The TCR library used RNA extracted from PBMCs. Germline lookup yields CDR1 SGDLS and CDR2 YYNGEE. The CDR3 extends over 13 amino acids. Trimming removed 3 bases at V and 0 bases at J, with 6 bases between. The receptor was derived from a woman aged 40 to 49 with Graves disease. V and J are TRBV9 and TRBJ2-5; D is undetermined. The specimen was peripheral blood mononuclear cells (PBMCs), collected when the disease was refractory, from a patient treated with antithyroid drugs. The CDR3 DNA is TGTGCCAGCAGCGGCCGATACCAAGAGACCCAGTACTTC. Protein product: CASSGRYQETQYF.